This T cell receptor beta chain was retrieved from a study of regulatory dendritic cells for organ transplantation. Study-level results: Considerable individual heterogeneity was seen in alloreactive memory CD8+ T cells. Resting memory CD8+ T cells held the most alloreactive clonotypes. Regulatory dendritic cells appeared to expand memory CD8+ clones less than mature ones.

With respect to this clone: Its antigen is undetermined.

The assay was immunoSEQ multiplex PCR, and TCRdb's table has in-frame clones only and misses some. Among around 30,000 clones, more than 65% were seen once, and the ten largest hold 0.4%. The germline V gene encodes CDR1 MNHNS and CDR2 SASEGT. This CDR3 spans 15 amino acids. V shed 0 bases, J shed 4 bases, and the junction held 5 bases outside the gene matches. The clonotype was recovered from a human donor in good health. Sequenced material: naive CD8+ T cells from blood. Subset in this sample: CD45RA+ naive T cells. The chain recombines TRBV6-1 with TRBJ2-7; 8 bases line up with TRBD1. CDR3 nucleotides: TGTGCCAGCAGTGAAGCAGGGACAGGAGGATACGAGCAGTACTTC. As protein: CASSEAGTGGYEQYF.